One T cell receptor beta chain is described in this entry. As yet, its antigen is unknown. The record originates from a study of shared clonotypes between healthy human individuals. Study context: Plates per donor: three CD4 naive, three CD4 memory, two CD8 naive, one CD8 memory.

General study results and limits: Non-shared clonotypes were found to have lower generation probabilities than the clonotypes that were shared by all four of the sorted-subset donors.

The CDR3 consists of 15 residues. Germline CDR1 MNHEY, CDR2 SMNVEV (reference sequence). The V and J ends lost 5 bases and 0 bases respectively, with 11 bases between them. In the original processing: Filtering was not the same, since immunoSEQ gave junction-only sequences without quality scores. Libraries were prepared by immunoSEQ multiplex PCR; TCRdb keeps only in-frame clonotypes and omits some of them. The DNA was the basis for D and trimming; V, J and clone size are from that table. The sample includes over a million clones, 78% seen only once; the top ten take 0.61%. The receptor comes from a man in his late teens or twenties in good health. Some clones in this sample may be carry-over from other donors' samples. This chain joins TRBV27 and TRBJ1-5; no definite D call. The sample was memory CD4+ T cells from PBMCs. Described subset: CD45RA-negative fraction. CDR3: CASSPRRSSNQPQHF. In nucleotides, the CDR3 is TGTGCCAGCAGTCCCCGACGGAGTAGCAATCAGCCCCAGCATTTT.